Below, 5 T cell receptor beta chains from the same sample are listed, as sequenced in a study of glioma-infiltrating T cells. The iRepertoire nested amplicon-rescue multiplex PCR amplified TCR alpha and beta CDR3s from RNA. A single record per CDR3 protein comes from TCRdb applying MiXCR to the multiplex PCR reads. Of some 120,000 distinct CDR3 sequences detected, roughly 25% appear once; the ten largest clones hold approximately 16%. Material for sequencing was glioma tissue, nonneoplastic brain tissue, or PBMCs (not recorded which). The receptors were gathered from a human donor with low-grade glioma or glioblastoma, undergoing nonglioma brain surgery, or in good health (not recorded which).

This clonotype was recorded many times. The chain recombines TRBV12-3 or TRBV12-4 with TRBJ1-1; D remains unclear. This CDR3 spans 13 amino acids. The V end lost 3 bases, the J end lost 1 base, and 6 bases lay between the germline ends. The CDR3 loop is CASSLGENTEAFF. The DNA for the CDR3 is TGTGCCAGCAGTTTGGGAGAGAACACTGAAGCTTTCTTT.

In its sample, this clonotype was seen many times. V and J are TRBV6-1 and TRBJ2-7, with 8 bases identical to TRBD1. From germline, CDR1 is MNHNS and CDR2 SASEGT. V shed 7 bases and J 7 bases; nucleotides not matched to a gene: 9. This CDR3 region has 13 residues. CDR3 bases: TGTGCCAGCACTTTGACAGGGGCGGGAGAGCAGTACTTC. Protein: CASTLTGAGEQYF.

Details on this clonotype: A much larger clone differs from this one at a single base, so this may be a read error. The rearrangement links TRBV18 to TRBJ1-2; D is uncertain. CDR3 length equals 14 residues. V dropped 5 bases and J dropped 7 bases, with 17 bases sitting between them. Germline V lookup: CDR1 KGHSH, CDR2 LQKENI. CDR3: CASSTSTEYLGYTF. In nucleotides, the CDR3 is TGTGCCAGCTCAACGTCTACAGAATATCTTGGCTACACCTTC. Full variable domain (outside the CDR3, taken from reference TRBV18 and TRBJ1-2): NAGVMQNPRHLVRRRGQEARLRCSPMKGHSHVYWYRQLPEEGLKFMVYLQKENIIDESGMPKERFSAEFPKEGPSILRIQQVVRGDSAAYFCASSTSTEYLGYTFGSGTRLTVV.

This clonotype was recorded many times. V is TRBV10-3 and J is TRBJ1-5, with 7 bases that match TRBD1. J gave up 4 bases and V 8 bases, and 8 bases lay outside the gene matches. This CDR3 contains 14 residues. Germline loops: CDR1 ENHRY, CDR2 SYGVKD. CDR3: CAISSGQFNQPQHF. The CDR3 bases are TGTGCCATCTCCTCGGGACAGTTTAATCAGCCCCAGCATTTT.

The sample holds many counts of this clonotype. This chain links TRBV7-2 with TRBJ2-3, with 11 bases aligning to TRBD1. With V trimmed by 5 bases and J by 4 bases, 20 bases remained unmatched. Germline values: CDR1 SGHTA, CDR2 FQGNSA. The CDR3 is made up of 20 amino acids. The CDR3 loop reads CASSTTGQGVLAGASDTQYF. The CDR3 DNA reads TGTGCCAGCAGCACCACGGGACAGGGGGTTCTTGCGGGGGCCTCAGATACGCAGTATTTT.